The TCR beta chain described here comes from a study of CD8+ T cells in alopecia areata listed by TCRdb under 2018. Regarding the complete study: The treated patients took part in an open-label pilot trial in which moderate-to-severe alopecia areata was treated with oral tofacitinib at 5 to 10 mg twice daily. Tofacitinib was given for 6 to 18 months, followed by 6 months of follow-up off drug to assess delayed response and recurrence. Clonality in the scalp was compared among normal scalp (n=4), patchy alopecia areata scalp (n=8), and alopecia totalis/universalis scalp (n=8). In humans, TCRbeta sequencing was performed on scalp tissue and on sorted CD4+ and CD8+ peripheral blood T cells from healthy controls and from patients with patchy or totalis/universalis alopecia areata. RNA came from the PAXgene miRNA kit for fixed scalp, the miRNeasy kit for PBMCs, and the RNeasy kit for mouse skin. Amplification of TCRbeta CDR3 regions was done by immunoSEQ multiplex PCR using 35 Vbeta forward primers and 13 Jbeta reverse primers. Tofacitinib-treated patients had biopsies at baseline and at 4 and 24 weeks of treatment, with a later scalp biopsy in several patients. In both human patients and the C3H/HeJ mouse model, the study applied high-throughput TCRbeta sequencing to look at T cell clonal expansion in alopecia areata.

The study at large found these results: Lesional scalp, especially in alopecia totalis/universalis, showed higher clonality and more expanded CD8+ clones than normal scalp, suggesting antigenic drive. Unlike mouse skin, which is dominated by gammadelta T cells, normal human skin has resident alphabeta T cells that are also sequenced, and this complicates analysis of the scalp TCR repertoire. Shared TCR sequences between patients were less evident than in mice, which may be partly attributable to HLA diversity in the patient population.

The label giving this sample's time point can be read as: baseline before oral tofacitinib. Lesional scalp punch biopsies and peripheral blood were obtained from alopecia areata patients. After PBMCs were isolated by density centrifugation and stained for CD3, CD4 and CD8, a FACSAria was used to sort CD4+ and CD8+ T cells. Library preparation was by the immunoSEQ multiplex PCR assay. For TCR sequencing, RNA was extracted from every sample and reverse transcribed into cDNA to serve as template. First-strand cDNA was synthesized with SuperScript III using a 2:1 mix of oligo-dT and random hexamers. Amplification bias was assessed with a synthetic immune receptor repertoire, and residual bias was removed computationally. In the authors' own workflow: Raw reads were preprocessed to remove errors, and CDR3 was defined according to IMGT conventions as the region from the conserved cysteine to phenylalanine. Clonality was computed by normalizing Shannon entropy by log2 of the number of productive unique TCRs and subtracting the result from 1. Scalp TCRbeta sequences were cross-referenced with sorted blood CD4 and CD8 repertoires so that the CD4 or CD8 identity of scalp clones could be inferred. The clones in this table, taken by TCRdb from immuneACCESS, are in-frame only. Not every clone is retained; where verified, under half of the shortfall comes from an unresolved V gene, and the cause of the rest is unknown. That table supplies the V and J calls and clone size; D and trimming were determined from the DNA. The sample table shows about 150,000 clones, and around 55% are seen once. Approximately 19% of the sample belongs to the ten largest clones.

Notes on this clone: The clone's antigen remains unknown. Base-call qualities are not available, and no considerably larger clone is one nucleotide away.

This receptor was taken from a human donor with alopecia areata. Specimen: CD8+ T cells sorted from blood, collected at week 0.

The DNA reads TGCAGCGTTGATGGGACAGATGAGGGGGCACAAGAGACCCAGTACTTC. Protein translation: CSVDGTDEGAQETQYF. The rearrangement combines TRBV29-1 with TRBJ2-5; TRBD1 lines up with 7 middle nucleotides. The CDR3 runs 16 amino acids, cysteine and phenylalanine included. This entry keeps only the CDR3 DNA: 48 bases, framed from base 1. The germline V gene provides CDR1 SQVTM and CDR2 ANQGSEA. Unmatched junction bases come to 12, with V trimmed by 3 bases and J by 2 bases.